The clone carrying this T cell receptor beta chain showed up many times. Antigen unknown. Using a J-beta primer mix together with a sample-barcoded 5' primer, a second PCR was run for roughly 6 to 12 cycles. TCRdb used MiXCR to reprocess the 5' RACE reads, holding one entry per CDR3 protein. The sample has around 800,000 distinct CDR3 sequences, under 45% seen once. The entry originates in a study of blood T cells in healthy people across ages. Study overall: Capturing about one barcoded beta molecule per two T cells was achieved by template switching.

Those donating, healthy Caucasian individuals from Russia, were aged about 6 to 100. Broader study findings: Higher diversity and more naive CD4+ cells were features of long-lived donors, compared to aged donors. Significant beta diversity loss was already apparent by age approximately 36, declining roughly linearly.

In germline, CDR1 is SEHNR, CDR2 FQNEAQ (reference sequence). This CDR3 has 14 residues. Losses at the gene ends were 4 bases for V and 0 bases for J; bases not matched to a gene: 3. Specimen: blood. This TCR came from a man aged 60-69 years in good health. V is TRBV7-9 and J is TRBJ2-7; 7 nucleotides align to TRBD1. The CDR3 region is CASSSRDSSYEQYF. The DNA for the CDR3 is TGTGCCAGCAGCTCCAGGGACAGCTCCTACGAGCAGTACTTC.